The 21 T cell receptor beta chains below were found in one sample sequenced in a study of blood T cells in healthy people across ages. Together with a sample-barcoded 5' primer, a J-beta primer mix was included in a second PCR lasting roughly 6 to 12 cycles. TCRdb called the 5' RACE reads again in MiXCR, with one record for every CDR3 protein. The sample lists 550,000 to 800,000 distinct CDR3 sequences, 32% occurring once. Sequencing was performed on blood. The receptors originated from an elderly woman in good health.

The chain combines TRBV5-5 with TRBJ2-1; no definite D call. This CDR3 region has 14 residues. The V end was cut by 3 bases, the J end by 5 bases, with 12 bases between. Looked up from germline, CDR1 is SGHKS and CDR2 is YYEKEE (reference sequence). CDR3 in amino acids: CASSSLVSHNEQFF. CDR3 nucleotides: TGTGCCAGCAGCTCGCTAGTTTCCCACAATGAGCAGTTCTTC.

The chain uses TRBV5-1 and TRBJ2-5, with 11 bases lining up with TRBD1. J lost 5 bases, V lost 2 bases, and 8 bases had no gene match. The germline V gene encodes CDR1 SGHRS and CDR2 YFSETQ. The CDR3 is 16 residues long. The CDR3 DNA reads TGCGCCAGCAGCTTCGGCCTCCGGGACAGGGGGGAGACCCAGTACTTC. It is translated as CASSFGLRDRGETQYF.

The sample holds a few counts of this clonotype. The rearrangement joins TRBV10-3 to TRBJ2-2, with TRBD1 matching 9 bases. The junction had 7 bases not matched to a gene; V was cut back by 8 bases and J by 6 bases. In germline, CDR1 is ENHRY, CDR2 SYGVKD. This CDR3 has 14 residues. The CDR3 protein is CAIAGTGMAGELFF. CDR3 nucleotides: TGTGCCATCGCCGGGACAGGGATGGCCGGGGAGCTGTTTTTT.

This clonotype was recorded many times. The J gene is TRBJ2-7, the V gene TRBV7-7; D possibly corresponds to TRBD2 (7 bases). V was clipped by 10 bases and J by 0 bases, with 16 bases between them. The CDR3 loop spans 14 amino acids. Germline CDR1 is SSHAT and CDR2 is FNYEAQ (reference sequence). CDR3 amino acids: CAIGGGPPSYEQYF. Here the CDR3 DNA reads TGTGCCATTGGGGGGGGCCCGCCCTCCTACGAGCAGTACTTC. Based on the CDR3 plus reference TRBV7-7 and TRBJ2-7, the full variable domain is GAGVSQSPRYKVTKRGQDVTLRCDPISSHATLYWYQQALGQGPEFLTYFNYEAQPDKSGLPSDRFSAERPEGSISTLTIQRTEQRDSAMYRCAIGGGPPSYEQYFGPGTRLTVT.

This sequence joins TRBV30 and TRBJ2-1, with D possibly being TRBD2 (6 bases). The CDR3 contains 13 residues. Trimming stripped 0 bases from V and 5 bases from J, with 8 bases between. Germline CDR1 reads GTSNPN; CDR2 reads SVGIG (reference sequence). The DNA of the CDR3 is TGTGCCTGGAGTGTTGGGGGGAACAATGAGCAGTTCTTC. Translated, it gives CAWSVGGNNEQFF.

This clonotype came up many times. V gene TRBV29-1 combines with J gene TRBJ2-2; 10 nucleotides align to TRBD2. With 5 bases clipped from V and 4 bases from J, the junction kept 4 bases outside the gene matches. Germline values: CDR1 SQVTM, CDR2 ANQGSEA. This CDR3 spans 14 amino acids. The CDR3, as DNA: TGCAGCGTTACTAGCGGGGCCCTCACCGGGGAGCTGTTTTTT. This codes for CSVTSGALTGELFF.

In the case of this clonotype: The junction departs from germline at one end; a sequencing error may be responsible. The J gene is TRBJ1-4, the V gene TRBV16; D is unresolved. CDR1 KGHSY and CDR2 FQNENV come from the germline V gene. The CDR3 is 16 amino acids. CDR3 protein: CASSQSRRRLNEKRFF. CDR3 nucleotide sequence: TGTGCCAGCAGCCAATCGAGAAGGAGGCTTAATGAAAAACGGTTTTTT. Based on the CDR3 plus reference TRBV16 and TRBJ1-4, the full variable domain is GEEVAQTPKHLVRGEGQKAKLYCAPIKGHSYVFWYQQVLKNEFKFLISFQNENVFDETGMPKERFSAKCLPNSPCSLEIQATKLEDSAVYFCASSQSRRRLNEKRFFGSGTQLSVL.

The V and J genes are TRBV19 and TRBJ2-3, with D tentatively TRBD1 (6 bases). With 4 bases removed from V and 5 bases from J, the gap between germline ends came to 13 bases. The V gene's germline CDR1 is LNHDA and CDR2 SQIVND (reference sequence). The CDR3 is made up of 14 amino acids. Here the CDR3 DNA reads TGTGCCAGTAGTACAGGGGAAGGGGGAGATACGCAGTATTTT. This codes for CASSTGEGGDTQYF. Using reference TRBV19 and TRBJ2-3 for the parts outside the CDR3, the full variable domain is DGGITQSPKYLFRKEGQNVTLSCEQNLNHDAMYWYRQDPGQGLRLIYYSQIVNDFQKGDIAEGYSVSREKKESFPLTVTSAQKNPTAFYLCASSTGEGGDTQYFGPGTRLTVL.

Turning to this clonotype: A much larger clonotype is one base distant, so this may be a read error. The rearrangement links TRBV4-2 to TRBJ2-1; D might be TRBD1 or TRBD2, each matching 6 bases. The DNA end lines up better with TRBJ2-7; the J call may be wrong. The germline V gene has CDR1 LGHNA and CDR2 YNFKEQ. This CDR3 has 18 residues. This CDR3 is CASSPQGGTPSSYNEQYF. CDR3 sequence (DNA): TGTGCCAGCAGCCCCCAAGGGGGGACTCCGAGCTCCTACAATGAGCAGTACTTC.

This clonotype was counted many times. V gene TRBV12-3 or TRBV12-4 combines with J gene TRBJ2-3, with a possible D match to TRBD2 (5 bases). V dropped 6 bases and J dropped 7 bases, with 23 bases sitting between them. CDR3 length: 16 residues. The DNA of the CDR3 is TGTGCCAGCAGACCCCGTGGAGGTGAGGGCGGGTATACGCAGTATTTT. Translating gives CASRPRGGEGGYTQYF.

This clonotype showed up many times. V usage is TRBV7-2 and J usage is TRBJ2-3; D unresolved. The CDR3 runs to 15 residues. With 1 base removed from V and 2 bases from J, the gap between germline ends came to 10 bases. Germline-derived CDR1 and CDR2 are SGHTA and FQGNSA. Here the CDR3 reads CASSLGQTYTDTQYF. In nucleotides, the CDR3 is TGTGCCAGCAGCTTAGGGCAGACCTACACAGATACGCAGTATTTT.

In DNA, the CDR3 is TGTGCCAGCAGCCAGGTTGGGGGATTTGGGGACACCGGGGAGCTGTTTTTT. It translates to CASSQVGGFGDTGELFF. The chain couples TRBV3-1 to TRBJ2-2; either TRBD1 or TRBD2 may supply D (5 bases each). The CDR3 consists of 17 residues. V was clipped by 3 bases and J by 3 bases, with 17 bases between them. From germline, CDR1 is LGHDT and CDR2 YNNKEL (reference sequence).

The chain is built from TRBV7-2 and TRBJ1-2; the D gene is possibly TRBD1 (6 bases). Germline values: CDR1 SGHTA, CDR2 FQGNSA. V shed 4 bases and J shed 2 bases, with 11 bases lying between them. This CDR3 comprises 14 residues. The CDR3 nucleotides are TGTGCCAGCAGCTCCCGGGGGCCGAACTATGGCTACACCTTC. It codes for CASSSRGPNYGYTF.

This clonotype was seen at least ten times. The rearrangement uses TRBV6-2 or TRBV6-3 and TRBJ1-2, with D unresolved. The length of the CDR3 is 15 residues. Germline CDR1 MNHEY, CDR2 SVGEGT. V lost 8 bases to trimming and J lost 6 bases, with 22 bases between them. The CDR3 nucleotides read TGTGCCAGCCTCGCAGGACCGGTCGATAGGAATGGCTACACCTTC. Amino acid sequence: CASLAGPVDRNGYTF.

The chain links TRBV5-1 to TRBJ2-4, with 10 bases identical to TRBD1. The J call may be in error: the DNA end matches TRBJ2-7 better. Germline V gene sequence: CDR1 SGHRS, CDR2 YFSETQ. The CDR3 length is 16 residues. The CDR3 sequence: CASSPYRDRGGYEQYF. CDR3 nucleotides: TGCGCCAGCAGCCCATACCGGGACAGGGGAGGGTACGAGCAGTACTTC.

The chain has TRBV7-2 and TRBJ2-5, with D perhaps matching TRBD1 or TRBD2 (5 bases each). Between the trimmed V and J ends, which lost 1 base and 5 bases, there was a span of 17 bases. The CDR3 extends over 16 amino acids. Germline assignment: CDR1 SGHTA and CDR2 FQGNSA. DNA of the CDR3: TGTGCCAGCAGCTTAGGACTGGGACGAGTCGGGGAGACCCAGTACTTC. As protein: CASSLGLGRVGETQYF.

The chain has TRBV5-1 and TRBJ2-5; TRBD1 matches at 7 bases. Germline-derived CDR1 and CDR2 are SGHRS and YFSETQ. With 4 bases clipped from V and 11 bases from J, the junction kept 23 bases outside the gene matches. The CDR3 runs 17 residues. The CDR3, as DNA: TGCGCCAGCAGCCCGGGACAGTCGCAATGGACCTGCAATGAGCAGTACTTC. Translating gives CASSPGQSQWTCNEQYF.

This rearrangement joins TRBV20-1 to TRBJ2-1; 9 bases agree with TRBD1. V was pared by 3 bases and J by 10 bases, with 13 bases of the junction left unmatched. CDR3 length equals 15 residues. CDR1 and CDR2 (germline): DFQATT, SNEGSKA (reference sequence). The CDR3 sequence is CSASDRGTGLGEQFF. The CDR3 coding sequence is TGCAGTGCTAGCGACCGGGGGACAGGGCTTGGCGAGCAGTTCTTC.

There are many counts of this clonotype. The rearrangement uses TRBV6-2 or TRBV6-3 and TRBJ2-7; TRBD1 might be the D (8 bases). The CDR3 has 17 residues. V lost 6 bases and J lost 4, with 25 bases in between. CDR1 is MNHEY, CDR2 SVGEGT, per germline. The CDR3 sequence is CASRSGAGGGIAYEQYF. Written as DNA, the CDR3 is TGTGCCAGCAGGAGCGGGGCAGGGGGCGGAATAGCATACGAGCAGTACTTC.

This clonotype showed up many times. The chain has TRBV6-5 and TRBJ2-7; a possible D gene is TRBD2 (6 bases). Germline CDR1 and CDR2: MNHEY and SVGAGI. The CDR3 loop spans 15 amino acids. V lost 2 bases to trimming and J lost 0 bases, with 11 bases between them. The CDR3 is CASSYRGASSYEQYF. The CDR3 bases are TGTGCCAGCAGTTACCGCGGGGCGAGCTCCTACGAGCAGTACTTC.

This chain connects TRBV2 to TRBJ2-3; D unresolved. Per the germline V gene, CDR1 is SNHLY and CDR2 is FYNNEI. This CDR3 has 14 amino acids. V was cut by 7 bases and J by 2 bases, with 13 bases left in between. Written as DNA, the CDR3 is TGTGCCAGCACCTTGACTTATACCACAGATACGCAGTATTTT. Its protein product is CASTLTYTTDTQYF.